This entry concerns a single TCR beta chain. Cohort placement rested on clinical history that participants reported themselves. This sample was included in a study of blood T cell repertoires in COVID-19. The wider study: There were acute and convalescent COVID-19 samples, and they came from the United States, Italy and Spain.

In the authors' workflow: It was from reference gene primer amplification that nucleated cell counts were estimated. Using immunoSEQ multiplex PCR, the repertoire was profiled, and TCRdb retains in-frame clones only, with some absent. Clonal size and the V and J genes are those of that table, whereas D and trimming came from the DNA. The table shows about 320,000 clones, with about nine tenths occurring only once. The V gene's germline CDR1 is MDHEN and CDR2 SYDVKM. The ends lost 6 bases at V and 7 bases at J; junction bases unmatched: 17. The CDR3 covers 17 residues. V usage is TRBV28 and J usage is TRBJ1-1; 10 bases fit TRBD1. This clonotype was obtained from a woman between 18 and 29 years old who had recovered from COVID-19. Sequencing input: PBMCs or T cells enriched from blood (not recorded which). CDR3 in amino acids: CASSHRPGTGDFSEAFF. CDR3 in DNA: TGTGCCAGCAGCCACAGACCTGGGACAGGGGATTTCAGTGAAGCTTTCTTT. The variable domain in full, completed from reference TRBV28 and TRBJ1-1, reads DVKVTQSSRYLVKRTGEKVFLECVQDMDHENMFWYRQDPGLGLRLIYFSYDVKMKEKGDIPEGYSVSREKKERFSLILESASTNQTSMYLCASSHRPGTGDFSEAFFGQGTRLTVV.